The entry below gives a single T cell receptor beta chain sequence along with its context. The target antigen is unknown. The V gene's germline CDR1 is SQVTM and CDR2 ANQGSEA. CDR3 size: 14 residues. V dropped 6 bases and J dropped 7; count of bases not matched to a gene: 14. The record originates from a study of shared clonotypes between healthy human individuals. Study-level background: For every donor, three CD4 naive, three CD4 memory, two CD8 naive and one CD8 memory plates were used.

Profiling relied on immunoSEQ multiplex PCR, and the TCRdb table lists in-frame clones only, not all of them. This sample has hundreds of thousands of clones, with approximately 96% found just once. The naive CD8 subset, CD45RO-negative cells positively selected for CCR7, excluded terminally differentiated effector memory CD45RA+ cells. Findings and limits, study-wide: Among the subsets, naive ones generally showed larger estimated richness than memory ones. Sharing across a few donors was seen in 4% to 5% of naive CD4 clonotypes.

Sequenced: naive CD8+ T cells sorted from blood. The clonotype was recovered from a woman aged 25 to 39 in good health. The chain joins TRBV29-1 to TRBJ1-1; 7 positions agree with TRBD1. CDR3 sequence reads: CSVAGTEPVNEAFF. CDR3 sequence (DNA): TGCAGCGTCGCCGGGACAGAGCCCGTAAATGAAGCTTTCTTT.